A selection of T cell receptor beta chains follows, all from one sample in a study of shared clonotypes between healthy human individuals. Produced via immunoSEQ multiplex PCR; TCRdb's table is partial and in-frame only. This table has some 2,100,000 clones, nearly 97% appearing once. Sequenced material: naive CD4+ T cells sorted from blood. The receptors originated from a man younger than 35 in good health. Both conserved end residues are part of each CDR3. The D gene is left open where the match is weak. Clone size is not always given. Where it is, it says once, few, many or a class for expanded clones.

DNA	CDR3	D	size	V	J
TGTGCCAGCAGTGACTATACTAGGCAGAGGGGAAAACTAGCCAAAAACATTCAGTACTTC	CASSDYTRQRGKLAKNIQYF	.	once	TRBV6-1	TRBJ2-4
TGTGCCAGCAGCTTAGTCGGGATAAACACCGGGGAGCTGTTTTTT	CASSLVGINTGELFF	.	once	TRBV7-2	TRBJ2-2
TGTGCCAGCAGTTTCGGGACAGGGGGCGGCGAGCAGTACTTC	CASSFGTGGGEQYF	TRBD1	.	TRBV6-6	TRBJ2-7
TGTGCCAGCAGCTTAGTAGGTGACAGAGAGTACTTC	CASSLVGDREYF	.	.	TRBV7-9	TRBJ2-7
TGTGCCTGGAGCGGCAGCTCCTCTGGAAACACCATATATTTT	CAWSGSSSGNTIYF	.	.	TRBV30	TRBJ1-3
TGTGCCATCAGTGACAGGAGCCATCAGCCCCAGCATTTT	CAISDRSHQPQHF	.	.	TRBV10-3	TRBJ1-5
TGTGCCAGCAGTTACTCGTCCTATCCACCCTACGAGCAGTACTTC	CASSYSSYPPYEQYF	.	.	TRBV6-5	TRBJ2-7
TGTGCCAGCTCACGGGAAGCCGGGACCGAGAACCAAGAGACCCAGTACTTC	CASSREAGTENQETQYF	.	.	TRBV18	TRBJ2-5
TGTGCCATCACCGAGACCGGGGTCGAGCAGTACTTC	CAITETGVEQYF	.	.	TRBV10-3	TRBJ2-7
TGTGCCTGGAGTGGGGGAGGGTCACCCCTCCACTTT	CAWSGGGSPLHF	.	.	TRBV30	TRBJ1-6
TGTGCCAGCAGTCCCACGACGTGGGGATGGGGCTACACCTTC	CASSPTTWGWGYTF	.	.	TRBV28	TRBJ1-2
TGTGCCATCAGTGAGGTTTCAGCAGATACGCAGTATTTT	CAISEVSADTQYF	.	.	TRBV10-3	TRBJ2-3
TGCAGTGCTAGAGTCAGATACGAGCAGTACTTC	CSARVRYEQYF	.	.	TRBV20-1	TRBJ2-7
TGTGCCAGCAGCCGTTCGTGGATTTTAGGAGAGACCCAGTACTTC	CASSRSWILGETQYF	.	.	TRBV7-2	TRBJ2-5
TGTGCCAGCAGTTATACATTAAATACAGGGTTCACTGAAGCTTTCTTT	CASSYTLNTGFTEAFF	.	.	TRBV28	TRBJ1-1
TGTGCCAGCAGTTTTGAAGGACTAGGGGGCAAAAACATTCAGTACTTC	CASSFEGLGGKNIQYF	.	.	TRBV28	TRBJ2-4
TGTGCCACCAGCAGAGATCGGCCAGGGACTGGAAACACCATATATTTT	CATSRDRPGTGNTIYF	.	.	TRBV15	TRBJ1-3
TGCGCCAGCAGCTTGGAAGGACGTCAGCCCCAGCATTTT	CASSLEGRQPQHF	.	once	TRBV5-1	TRBJ1-5
TGTGCCAGCAGTCCCGGACTAGCGGGAGACAATGAGCAGTTCTTC	CASSPGLAGDNEQFF	TRBD2	.	TRBV6-5	TRBJ2-1
TGTGCCAGCAGTGGGGCTGCGACAATCACTGAAGCTTTCTTT	CASSGAATITEAFF	.	.	TRBV6-1	TRBJ1-1
TGTGCCTGGAGCTCCCATAAGGGGAGGGTATATGGCTACACCTTC	CAWSSHKGRVYGYTF	.	.	TRBV30	TRBJ1-2
TGTGCCAGCAGTGAATCGCTAGTTGGGGCGAGGGAGCAGTACTTC	CASSESLVGAREQYF	.	.	TRBV25-1	TRBJ2-7
TGTGCTAGGCCTTCGGGAGCTTTCTTT	CARPSGAFF	.	.	TRBV12-5	TRBJ1-1
TGTGCCAGCAGCGGGACTGCTAGGTATGGCTACACCTTC	CASSGTARYGYTF	.	few	TRBV7-9	TRBJ1-2
TGTGCCAGCAGCTTAGCGGCAGGGGCAGGTAGAGAGCAGTACTTC	CASSLAAGAGREQYF	.	.	TRBV5-5	TRBJ2-7
TGTGCCATCAGTGAGTCAAGGACTAGCGGGAGGGACCATACGCAGTATTTT	CAISESRTSGRDHTQYF	TRBD2	.	TRBV10-3	TRBJ2-3
TGTGCCAGCAAAGGGCCCCTACTGGGAGAAGCTTTCTTT	CASKGPLLGEAFF	.	.	TRBV25-1	TRBJ1-1
TGTGCCAGTAGTGTGGACAGGGACCAAGCTTTCTTT	CASSVDRDQAFF	TRBD1	.	TRBV19	TRBJ1-1
TGTGCCACCCGGGGGGCAGGGCAGGGGGCCTACGAGCAGTACTTC	CATRGAGQGAYEQYF	.	.	TRBV7-2	TRBJ2-7
TGTGCCAGCAGCCCAGGGACTAGCGGGTACCAAGAGACCCAGTACTTC	CASSPGTSGYQETQYF	TRBD2	.	TRBV7-9	TRBJ2-5
TGTGCCAGCAGCTTGGTTACGTTAAAAAACATTCAGTACTTC	CASSLVTLKNIQYF	.	.	TRBV5-6	TRBJ2-4
TGTGCCAGCAGTTTCTCTTTCTCCTACGAGCAGTACTTC	CASSFSFSYEQYF	.	.	TRBV28	TRBJ2-7
TGTGCTAGCAGCTTAGATGAGCTCAATGAGCAGTTCTTC	CASSLDELNEQFF	.	.	TRBV7-7	TRBJ2-1
TGTGCCAGCAGCGTACGGGGGGATTCCTACAATGAGCAGTTCTTC	CASSVRGDSYNEQFF	TRBD2	.	TRBV9	TRBJ2-1
TGTGCCAGCAGCCTGGGGGCCGGGGAGCTGTTTTTT	CASSLGAGELFF	.	.	TRBV7-9	TRBJ2-2
TGTGCCATCAGTGAGTCCCGCTCTTCGGAGGGCTACACCTTC	CAISESRSSEGYTF	.	.	TRBV6-5	TRBJ1-2
TGTGCCAGCACCGAGCCGGGCTTGAACACTGAAGCTTTCTTT	CASTEPGLNTEAFF	.	.	TRBV6-1	TRBJ1-1
TGTGCTAGTGCCTCCTCATCAGGGGGCCTCCTCTATGGCTACACCTTC	CASASSSGGLLYGYTF	TRBD1	.	TRBV12-5	TRBJ1-2
TGTGCCAGCAGCGAGACTAGCGGGGGAGGCTCGGAGCAGTTCTTC	CASSETSGGGSEQFF	TRBD2	.	TRBV7-9	TRBJ2-1
TGTGCCTGGAGTAAGAACCTCAATCAGCCCCAGCATTTT	CAWSKNLNQPQHF	.	few	TRBV30	TRBJ1-5
TGTGCCTGTCGGGGGGTCGCAGCTTTCTTT	CACRGVAAFF	.	few	TRBV30	TRBJ1-1
TGCGCCAGCAGCTTTGGGACTAGCGGGAGGGCCTCCTACAATGAGCAGTTCTTC	CASSFGTSGRASYNEQFF	TRBD2	.	TRBV5-1	TRBJ2-1
TGTGCCAGCTCCCAGGGTGAGGTCCGGGGAAACATTCAGTACTTC	CASSQGEVRGNIQYF	.	.	TRBV18	TRBJ2-4
TGTGCCAGCAGCTTGGGGGCTCGCCAGTCTGAAGCTTTCTTT	CASSLGARQSEAFF	.	.	TRBV5-6	TRBJ1-1
TGTGCCTGGAGTGTTGGGGGGGTTCATTCACCCCTCCACTTT	CAWSVGGVHSPLHF	.	few	TRBV30	TRBJ1-6
TGTGCCACGCTCCCAACTCGGGACATCGGCTCTGGGGCCAACGTCCTGACTTTC	CATLPTRDIGSGANVLTF	.	.	TRBV10-3	TRBJ2-6
TGTGCCAGCAGTTACCCGGGGAGCTCCTACAATGAGCAGTTCTTC	CASSYPGSSYNEQFF	.	.	TRBV6-6	TRBJ2-1
TGTGCCAGCTCACTTCTTGGGACTGAAGCTTTCTTT	CASSLLGTEAFF	.	.	TRBV18	TRBJ1-1
TGCGCCAGCAGCCAAGAAGGGCAGGGCTCGGCAGAGACCCAGTACTTC	CASSQEGQGSAETQYF	.	.	TRBV4-3	TRBJ2-5
TGTGCCAGCAGTGAAAGTCGGGATCAAGAGACCCAGTACTTC	CASSESRDQETQYF	.	.	TRBV25-1	TRBJ2-5